This T cell receptor (beta chain) was profiled in a study of response to subunit inactivated influenza vaccine. TCRdb re-called the RT-PCR reads with MiXCR, one entry per CDR3 protein. The sample comprises about half a million distinct CDR3 sequences, 7.6% of which are singletons, and 13% rests with the top ten. This clonotype has just a few counts. Antigen specificity is unknown. Study results and limitations: With each seasonal influenza vaccination, the authors suggested, few new T cells are recruited.

In germline, CDR1 is MNHNS, CDR2 SASEGT. V lost 5 bases to trimming and J lost 4 bases; unmatched junction nucleotides: 9. The CDR3 has 16 amino acids. This clonotype was obtained from a man in his fifties or sixties who received an inactivated influenza vaccine. The sequencing here drew on PBMCs from blood, taken approximately 25 months after vaccination. The V and J genes are TRBV6-1 and TRBJ2-5; 11 bases are a match to TRBD1. The CDR3 loop is CASSPPRTGGTETQYF. The CDR3 DNA is TGTGCCAGCAGTCCACCTAGGACAGGGGGCACAGAGACCCAGTACTTC.